This record looks at one T cell receptor (beta chain) sequence and its context. Its specific antigen is unknown. Base qualities are not at hand, and no much larger clone is one base apart. The data are from a study of cytomegalovirus exposure and HLA in healthy donors (dated by TCRdb to about 2017). In the study overall: An earlier analysis of a few hundred of the donors reported approximately 280 Gb of sequence data and 95 million to 130 million unique TCR beta sequences obtained from 180 million or so T cells. Donor age, sex, ethnicity and CMV serostatus were compiled together with the repertoire data. To predict cytomegalovirus infection status, the study brought together high-throughput TCR immunosequencing, statistical association of individual TCRs with disease status, and machine learning. Genome-wide SNP genotypes for about 60% of the 666 donors were used in a later genetic analysis, which treated that subset as a discovery cohort. Four to six DR-DQ haplotypes were handled as single units for association and clustering, since linkage in the cohort was strong. A separate validation cohort of more than 100 different subjects was used in addition to the roughly 620-subject first cohort. Among the approximately 430 genotyped donors, 75% to 90% belonged to the genetic ancestry cluster associated with self-reported Caucasian donors. Approximately 300 gigabases of sequencing data and 70 million to 85 million unique TCR sequences were included in an early release covering roughly 600 HLA-typed donors. On average, roughly 250,000 unique TCR beta nucleotide sequences were sequenced per donor among a few hundred genotyped donors of the cohort, with 15% to 20% of those sequences being non-productive. Typing coverage differed by locus: A, B, C, DRB1 and DQB1 were typed in roughly 629-630 donors, DQA1 in around 500, DPA1 in 600 to 610, and DPB1 in 472. Both class I and class II loci were covered by HLA typing, at four-digit resolution. An earlier analysis of nearly 600 of the donors applied high-throughput TCR beta sequencing to assess whether each TCR beta V gene segment acted as functional or pseudogenic. The study profiled the T cell repertoires of more than 500 subjects by immunosequencing and related them to cytomegalovirus serostatus. A later analysis re-examined previously published TCR beta repertoires from 610 or so donors and added high-resolution HLA genotyping to investigate patterns of TCR occurrence. The study aimed to test whether cataloging public T cell receptors could reveal signatures of past pathogen exposure. Every discovery cohort repertoire had been produced on one sequencing platform. Rather than using new phenotypic data, the later analysis identified candidate immune exposures from TCR beta sequences and from how often those sequences occurred across donors.

V lost 2 bases and J lost 1 base, and the count of bases not matched to a germline gene is 3. CDR1 and CDR2 are read off the germline V gene as SGHRS and YFSETQ. Measured from the cysteine to the phenylalanine, the CDR3 is 15 residues long. The retained sequence is limited to the CDR3, 45 bases, with the frame set at the first base. The cohort comprised hundreds of healthy bone marrow donors. Cohort members were all nominally healthy when sampled, although unrecorded immune exposures were likely present. The donor tested CMV seronegative, placing the donor among the 300 to 450 seronegative members of the cohort. A peripheral blood sample was provided by each donor, and peripheral blood mononuclear cells were used for TCR beta sequencing. Genomic DNA extraction from the blood cell samples was performed with the Qiagen DNeasy Blood Extraction Kit. What the research found in general, with its limitations: Correlated functional status among segregating V segments might reflect linkage disequilibrium, but an unknown experimental factor could not be ruled out. In a later genetic analysis, a missense DCLRE1C variant was associated with V-gene and J-gene trimming of TCR beta chains, and the association was replicated in an independent cohort. According to a later analysis, TCR association rates differed among HLA loci, with DRB1 alleles showing the most associated TCRs and HLA-C alleles showing the fewest. Because HLA typing was missing for some donors at each locus, association tests included only the typed subset. A later analysis associated 17,000 or so TCR beta sequences with specific HLA alleles at a false discovery rate of 0.05. A few of the identified cytomegalovirus-associated TCR beta chains were confirmed in vitro to be specific for cytomegalovirus antigens. Most TCR sequences were seen in very few donors, while some public TCRs were found in many individuals. In a later analysis, several top co-occurrence clusters were reported to appear linked to parvovirus B19, influenza, CMV and Epstein-Barr virus. In a later genetic analysis, fewer N-insertions in productive TCRs were reported among donors in an Asian-associated ancestry cluster than the roughly 700-donor mean. The presence/absence analyses assumed that sequencing depth was roughly uniform across donors, and that assumption may not be true. In an earlier analysis of fewer than 750 of the donors, most TCR beta V segments were observed in productive rearrangements about 87% or about 30% of the time, broadly matching IMGT annotations. A further reported finding was that TCR beta sequences accurately predicted the HLA-A and HLA-B alleles for most subjects in the first cohort. According to the authors, the approach could potentially be generalized to other disease states and immunological phenotypes. In a later analysis, HLA-associated TCR beta chains showed more clonal expansion and lower generation probabilities than non-associated chains that were equally common. In both the original and validation cohorts, the classifier was reported to diagnose cytomegalovirus status with high specificity and sensitivity. Some IMGT-functional V segments, including TRBV6-2 and TRBV6-3, could not be distinguished by the 87-base-pair reads and were therefore excluded. Because counts were too low, roughly 18 rarely observed V segments, including chromosome 9 orphons, were left out of the earlier analysis of roughly 600 of the donors. When HLA alleles, especially DR and DQ, strongly co-occurred, attributing TCR associations to individual alleles was difficult. The study gave a list of under 200 TCR beta chains associated with cytomegalovirus. A cluster of highly shared sequence variants was judged likely to be a technical artifact of the sequencing pipeline. According to a later analysis, most CMV-associated TCR beta chains appeared to be HLA-restricted, and the HLA associations seemed to be driven largely by CMV exposure. CMV serostatus was the only immune exposure information available for the cohort. The cohort was sequenced for TCR beta chains only, and without alpha or paired-chain data the features that could be detected were limited.

The library relied on the immunoSEQ multiplex PCR assay. The multiplex PCR relied on a mix of 60 forward primers for TCR Vbeta segments and 13 reverse primers for TCR Jbeta segments. A multiplex PCR assay on genomic DNA amplified the CDR3 region of rearranged TCR beta genes. The amplified TCR beta libraries were sequenced on the Illumina HiSeq System as 87-base-pair reads. In the paper's pipeline: Across the 700 or so repertoires, a later analysis counted tens of millions of unique TCR beta chains, around 11 million of which were shared by at least two donors. Raw reads were error-corrected and collapsed into unique sequences by a nearest-neighbor algorithm in which closely related sequences were merged to remove PCR and sequencing errors. Alignment of CDR3 sequences to IMGT reference sequences was used to assign V, D and J gene segments. Each retained sequence needed at least a six-nucleotide match to both a V gene segment and a J gene segment. A rearrangement counted as productive if the CDR3 had no stop codons and remained in frame with V and J, and every other rearrangement counted as non-productive. Following IMGT convention, CDR3 was defined as the stretch from the second conserved V-encoded cysteine to the conserved J-encoded phenylalanine. The earlier analysis of about 640 of the donors excluded any sequence lacking an unambiguous match to a single V gene segment. In an earlier analysis of around 590 of the donors, a V segment was called functional when productive rearrangements were above 56.7%, and segregating when the standard deviation between donors exceeded 5%. To diagnose cytomegalovirus status from the catalog of TCR beta chain sequences, a statistical classification framework was built. In a later analysis, V and J genes were assigned by comparing TCR nucleotide sequences against IMGT/GENE-DB human TR gene sequences. Using the TCRdist pipeline, a later analysis assigned CDR3 sequences along with most-parsimonious VDJ recombination scenarios. In a later analysis, each TCR beta chain was defined by its CDR3 amino acid sequence together with its V-gene family, and reads lacking a unique V-gene family were excluded. In a later analysis, 500 to 650 highly shared, low-generation-probability nucleotide sequences were removed to address suspected cross-contamination and a sequencing artifact. In a later analysis, a clonal expansion index for each public chain was calculated from normalized within-repertoire ranks of inferred template counts. In a later analysis, generation probabilities were computed with a VDJ recombination model fitted to out-of-frame rearrangements, and the resulting probabilities were checked against IGoR. In a later analysis, hypergeometric tests were used to score TCR-TCR, TCR-HLA and TCR-CMV co-occurrence, with a repertoire-size bias correction applied to TCR pairs. In a later analysis, false discovery rates were estimated by permuting HLA or CMV assignments 20 times. A later analysis grouped co-occurring TCRs with DBSCAN, adding TCRdist sequence similarity when clustering within HLA-allele-positive subsets. Co-occurrence clustering excluded repertoires with fewer than 30,000 or more than 120,000 public chains, plus five with anomalous nucleotide sharing. This immuneACCESS table, as held by TCRdb, lists in-frame sequences with V and J called but not all clones. Of the missing ones, under half trace to an unresolved V gene in checked studies; the others have no known cause. That table gives V, J and clone size, and the DNA gave D and trimming. The sample data list 90,000 to 110,000 clones, and about 16% of these were observed just once. About 0.8% of the sample belongs to the ten largest clones.

Sequencing was carried out using PBMCs. This clonotype was sampled from a female donor in good health and CMV-seronegative. The receptor chain draws on TRBV5-1 and TRBJ1-3, with 7 bases matching TRBD1. In nucleotide form, the sequence is TGCGCCAGCAGCTTACAGGGGAATTCTGGAAACACCATATATTTT. Its protein product is CASSLQGNSGNTIYF.